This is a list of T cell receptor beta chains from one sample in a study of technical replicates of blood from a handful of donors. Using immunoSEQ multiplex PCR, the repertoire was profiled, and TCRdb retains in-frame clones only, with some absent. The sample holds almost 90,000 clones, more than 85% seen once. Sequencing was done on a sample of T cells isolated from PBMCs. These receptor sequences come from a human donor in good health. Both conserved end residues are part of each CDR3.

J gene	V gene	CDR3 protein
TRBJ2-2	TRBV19	CASRLAGLSYTGELFF
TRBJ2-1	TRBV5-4	CASKHGQGAYNEQFF
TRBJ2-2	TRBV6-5	CASSYNKYTGELFF
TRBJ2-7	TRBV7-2	CASSPRTVSYEQYF
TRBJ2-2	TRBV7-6	CASSLGLAGATGELFF
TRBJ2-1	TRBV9	CASSVVGGISGAPNEQFF
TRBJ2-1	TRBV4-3	CASSQDFETGVSYNEQFF
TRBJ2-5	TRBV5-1	CASSRQAQETQYF
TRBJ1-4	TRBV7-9	CASSPSPGEKLFF
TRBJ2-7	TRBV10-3	CAISEWTRELKSSYEQYF
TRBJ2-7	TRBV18	CASSPPGLRDRAHEQYF
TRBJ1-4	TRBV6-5	CASTGTASEKLFF
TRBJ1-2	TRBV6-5	CASSYSPGTGDRGYTF
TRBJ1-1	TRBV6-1	CASSTSGSPYEAFF
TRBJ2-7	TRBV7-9	CASSLVTSGLYEQYF
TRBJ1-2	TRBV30	CAWSVPLGAHGYTF
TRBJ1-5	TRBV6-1	CASSEVRGEPQHF
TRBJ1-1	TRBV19	CASSSHRNTEAFF
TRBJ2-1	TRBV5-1	CASSLIFNAYNEQFF
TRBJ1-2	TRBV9	CASSATGEVYGYTF
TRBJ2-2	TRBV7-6	CASSSGTGNTGELFF
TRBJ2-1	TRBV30	CAWRKGLAGQQFF
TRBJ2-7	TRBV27	CASSRDRENEQYF
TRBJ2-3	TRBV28	CASSLRPTSTDTQYF
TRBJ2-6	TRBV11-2	CASSLWHDWANVLTF